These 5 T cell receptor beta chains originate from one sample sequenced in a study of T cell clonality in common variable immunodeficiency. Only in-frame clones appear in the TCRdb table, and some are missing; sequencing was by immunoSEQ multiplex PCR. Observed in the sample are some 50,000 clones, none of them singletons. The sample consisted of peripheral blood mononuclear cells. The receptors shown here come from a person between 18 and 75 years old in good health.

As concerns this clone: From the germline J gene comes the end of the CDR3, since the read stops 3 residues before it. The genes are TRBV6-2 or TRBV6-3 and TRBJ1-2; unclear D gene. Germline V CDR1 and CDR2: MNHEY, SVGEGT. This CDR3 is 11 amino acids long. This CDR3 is CASSYTDTYTF. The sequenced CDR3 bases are TGTGCCAGCAGTTACACAGATACC.

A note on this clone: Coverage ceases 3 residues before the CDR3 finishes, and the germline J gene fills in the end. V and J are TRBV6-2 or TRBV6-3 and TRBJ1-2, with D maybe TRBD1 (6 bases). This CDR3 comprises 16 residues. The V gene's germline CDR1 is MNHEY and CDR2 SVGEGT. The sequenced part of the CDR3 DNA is TGTGCCAGCAGTTACACGCGGGGGGGCCTGAGAGATACC. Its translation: CASSYTRGGLRDT. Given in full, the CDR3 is CASSYTRGGLRDTYTF.

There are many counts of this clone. The CDR3 spells CASRTGTGGAYGYTF. CDR3 bases read: TGTGCCAGTCGAACCGGGACAGGGGGTGCCTATGGC. This chain uses TRBV19 with TRBJ1-2; 11 nucleotides align to TRBD1. The read ends 3 residues shy of where the CDR3 ends; the end is completed using the germline J gene. With V trimmed by 8 bases and J by 4 bases, 9 bases remained unmatched. The CDR3 length is 15 residues. Germline V gene lookup returns CDR1 LNHDA and CDR2 SQIVND (reference sequence).

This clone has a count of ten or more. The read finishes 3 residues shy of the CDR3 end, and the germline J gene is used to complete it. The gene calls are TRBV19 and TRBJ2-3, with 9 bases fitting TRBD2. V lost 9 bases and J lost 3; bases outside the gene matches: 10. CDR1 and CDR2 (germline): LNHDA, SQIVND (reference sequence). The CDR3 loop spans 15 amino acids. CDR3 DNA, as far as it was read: TGTGCCAGCCAAATTAGCGGGGGAAAGACAGATACG. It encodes CASQISGGKTDT. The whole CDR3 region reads CASQISGGKTDTQYF.

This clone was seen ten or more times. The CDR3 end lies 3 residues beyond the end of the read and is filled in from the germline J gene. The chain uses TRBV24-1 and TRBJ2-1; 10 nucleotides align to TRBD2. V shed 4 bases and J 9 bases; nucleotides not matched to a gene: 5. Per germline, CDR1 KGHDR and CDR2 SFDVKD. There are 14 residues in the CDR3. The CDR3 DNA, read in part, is TGTGCCACCAGTGAAGCGGGGGGGCACGGTGAG. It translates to CATSEAGGHGE. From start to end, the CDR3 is CATSEAGGHGEQFF.